Below are 2 T cell receptor beta chains sequenced from a single sample in a study of patients and donors after allogeneic stem cell transplantation. TCRdb reprocessed the RT-PCR reads with MiXCR, giving one entry per CDR3 protein. The sample carries 150,000 to 200,000 distinct CDR3 sequences, approximately 22% recorded once. Sequenced input: blood, either unsorted or a sorted T cell fraction (not recorded which). These receptors were taken from a human donor who was either an allogeneic HSCT recipient or a stem cell or donor lymphocyte infusion donor (not recorded which). It is not recorded whose cells these are; they may come from a transplant donor.

This clonotype was observed a few times. The CDR3 DNA reads as TGCGCCAGCAGTTTTCTGCCGGGACACCTGAACACTGAAGCTTTCTTT. This codes for CASSFLPGHLNTEAFF. The genes are TRBV5-1 and TRBJ1-1; tentative D call: TRBD1 (6 bases). The CDR3 loop spans 16 amino acids. V was shortened by 5 bases and J by 0 bases, with 17 bases between the two germline ends. Germline lookup yields CDR1 SGHRS and CDR2 YFSETQ.

The V gene is TRBV6-5, the J gene TRBJ2-5, with 8 bases aligning to TRBD1. CDR3 length: 12 amino acids. Germline V gene sequence: CDR1 MNHEY, CDR2 SVGAGI. The V and J ends lost 8 bases and 4 bases, in that order; junction bases with no gene match: 3. CDR3 in amino acids: CASLGQGETQYF. The CDR3 DNA follows: TGTGCCAGCCTAGGACAGGGAGAGACCCAGTACTTC.